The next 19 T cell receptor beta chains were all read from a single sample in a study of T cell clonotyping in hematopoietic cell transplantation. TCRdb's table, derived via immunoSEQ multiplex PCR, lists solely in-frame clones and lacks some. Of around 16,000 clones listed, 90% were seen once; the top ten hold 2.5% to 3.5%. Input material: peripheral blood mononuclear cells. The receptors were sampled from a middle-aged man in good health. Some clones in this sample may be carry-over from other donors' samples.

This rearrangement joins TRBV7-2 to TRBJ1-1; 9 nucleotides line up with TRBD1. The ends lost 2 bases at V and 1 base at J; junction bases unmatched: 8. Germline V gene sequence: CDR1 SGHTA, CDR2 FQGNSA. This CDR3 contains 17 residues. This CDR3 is CASSLRFGTGRNTEAFF. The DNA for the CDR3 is TGTGCCAGCAGCTTAAGGTTTGGGACAGGGAGGAACACTGAAGCTTTCTTT.

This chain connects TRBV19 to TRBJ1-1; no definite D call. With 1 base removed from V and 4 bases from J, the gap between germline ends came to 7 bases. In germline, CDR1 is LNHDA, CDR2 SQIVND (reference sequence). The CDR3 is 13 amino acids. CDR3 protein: CASSIVGLTEAFF. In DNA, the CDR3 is TGTGCCAGTAGTATAGTCGGACTCACTGAAGCTTTCTTT.

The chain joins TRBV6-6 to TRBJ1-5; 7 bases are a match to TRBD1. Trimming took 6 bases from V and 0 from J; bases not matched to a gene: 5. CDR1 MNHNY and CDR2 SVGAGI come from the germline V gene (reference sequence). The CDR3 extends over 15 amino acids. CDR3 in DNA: TGTGCCAGCAGGGGGACAGCATATAGCAATCAGCCCCAGCATTTT. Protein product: CASRGTAYSNQPQHF.

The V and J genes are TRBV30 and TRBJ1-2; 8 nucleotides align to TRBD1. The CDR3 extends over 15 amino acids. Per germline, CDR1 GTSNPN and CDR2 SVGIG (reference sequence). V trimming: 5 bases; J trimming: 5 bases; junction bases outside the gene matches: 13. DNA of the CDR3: TGTGCCTGGGGGGCAGGGGGCGCATTTGGATATGGCTACACCTTC. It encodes CAWGAGGAFGYGYTF.

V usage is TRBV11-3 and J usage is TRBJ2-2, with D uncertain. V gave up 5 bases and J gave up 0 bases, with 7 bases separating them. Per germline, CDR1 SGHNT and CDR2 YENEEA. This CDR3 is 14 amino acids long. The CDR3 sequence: CASSSLANTGELFF. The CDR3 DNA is TGTGCCAGCAGCAGCCTCGCGAACACCGGGGAGCTGTTTTTT.

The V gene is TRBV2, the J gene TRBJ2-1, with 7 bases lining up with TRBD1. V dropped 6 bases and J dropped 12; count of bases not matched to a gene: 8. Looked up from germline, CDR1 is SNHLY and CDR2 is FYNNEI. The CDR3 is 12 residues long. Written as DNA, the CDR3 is TGTGCCAGCAGATACAGGGGAAAGGTGCAGTTCTTC. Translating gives CASRYRGKVQFF.

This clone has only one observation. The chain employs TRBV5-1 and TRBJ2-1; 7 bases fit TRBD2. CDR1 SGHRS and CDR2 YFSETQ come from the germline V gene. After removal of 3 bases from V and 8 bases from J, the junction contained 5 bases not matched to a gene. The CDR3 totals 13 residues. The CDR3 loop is CASSSLGGDEQFF. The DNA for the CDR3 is TGCGCCAGCAGCTCACTGGGGGGGGATGAGCAGTTCTTC.

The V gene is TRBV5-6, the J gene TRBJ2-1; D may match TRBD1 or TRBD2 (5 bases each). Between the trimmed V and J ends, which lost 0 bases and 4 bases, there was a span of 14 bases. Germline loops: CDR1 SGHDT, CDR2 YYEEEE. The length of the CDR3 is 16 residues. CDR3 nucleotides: TGTGCCAGCAGCTTGGCCGCCCGGGACCCGTACAATGAGCAGTTCTTC. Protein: CASSLAARDPYNEQFF. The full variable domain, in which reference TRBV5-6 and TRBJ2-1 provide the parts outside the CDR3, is DAGVTQSPTHLIKTRGQQVTLRCSPKSGHDTVSWYQQALGQGPQFIFQYYEEEERQRGNFPDRFSGHQFPNYSSELNVNALLLGDSALYLCASSLAARDPYNEQFFGPGTRLTVL.

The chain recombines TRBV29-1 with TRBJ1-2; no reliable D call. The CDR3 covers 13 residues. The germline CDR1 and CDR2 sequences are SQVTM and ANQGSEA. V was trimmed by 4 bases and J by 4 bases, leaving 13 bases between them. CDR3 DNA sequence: TGCAGCGTTGCGGTACAAATAGCCTATGGCTACACCTTC. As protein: CSVAVQIAYGYTF.

This CDR3 reads CASSPNQGDTQYF. DNA of the CDR3: TGTGCCAGTAGTCCTAATCAGGGAGATACGCAGTATTTT. The V gene is TRBV19, the J gene TRBJ2-3; tentative D call: TRBD1 (5 bases). CDR3 length: 13 residues. Looked up from germline, CDR1 is LNHDA and CDR2 is SQIVND (reference sequence). Between the trimmed V and J ends, which lost 5 bases and 5 bases, there was a span of 11 bases. Combining the CDR3 with reference TRBV19 and TRBJ2-3 gives the whole variable domain DGGITQSPKYLFRKEGQNVTLSCEQNLNHDAMYWYRQDPGQGLRLIYYSQIVNDFQKGDIAEGYSVSREKKESFPLTVTSAQKNPTAFYLCASSPNQGDTQYFGPGTRLTVL.

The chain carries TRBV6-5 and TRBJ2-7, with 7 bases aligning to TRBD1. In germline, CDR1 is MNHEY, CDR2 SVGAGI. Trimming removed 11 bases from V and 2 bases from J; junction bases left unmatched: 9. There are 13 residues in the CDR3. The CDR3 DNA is TGTGCCTGCCGACAGGGTAGTACCTACGAGCAGTACTTC. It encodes CACRQGSTYEQYF.

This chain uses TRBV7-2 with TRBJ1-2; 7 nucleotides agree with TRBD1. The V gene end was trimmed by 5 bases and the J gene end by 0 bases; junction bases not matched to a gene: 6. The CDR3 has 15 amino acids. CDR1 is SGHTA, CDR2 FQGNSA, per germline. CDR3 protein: CASSVRQGANYGYTF. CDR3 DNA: TGTGCCAGCAGCGTAAGACAGGGCGCTAACTATGGCTACACCTTC.

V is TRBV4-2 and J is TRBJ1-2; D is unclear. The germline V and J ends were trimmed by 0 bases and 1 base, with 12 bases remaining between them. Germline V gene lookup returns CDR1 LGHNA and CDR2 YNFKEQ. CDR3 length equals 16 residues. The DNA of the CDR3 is TGTGCCAGCAGCCAAGATCCCGGCGGACTTAACTATGGCTACACCTTC. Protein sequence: CASSQDPGGLNYGYTF.

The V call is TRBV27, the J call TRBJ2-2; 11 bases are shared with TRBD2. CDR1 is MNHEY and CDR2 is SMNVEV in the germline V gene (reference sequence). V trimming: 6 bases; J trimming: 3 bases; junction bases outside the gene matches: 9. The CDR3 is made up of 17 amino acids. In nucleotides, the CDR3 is TGTGCCAGCAGGATCCTAGCGGGGGGCCCGGACACCGGGGAGCTGTTTTTT. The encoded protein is CASRILAGGPDTGELFF.

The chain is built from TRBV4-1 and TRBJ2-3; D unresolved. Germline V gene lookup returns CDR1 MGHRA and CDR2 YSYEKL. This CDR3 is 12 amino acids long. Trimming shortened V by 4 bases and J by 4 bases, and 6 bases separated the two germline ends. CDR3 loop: CASSPNADTQYF. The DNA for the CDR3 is TGCGCCAGCAGCCCTAATGCAGATACGCAGTATTTT.

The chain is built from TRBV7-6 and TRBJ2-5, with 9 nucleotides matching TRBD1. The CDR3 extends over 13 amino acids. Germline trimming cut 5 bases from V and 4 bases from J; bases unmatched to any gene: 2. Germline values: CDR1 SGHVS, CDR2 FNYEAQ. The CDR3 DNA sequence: TGTGCCAGCAGCAGGGGACAGGGAGAGACCCAGTACTTC. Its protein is CASSRGQGETQYF.

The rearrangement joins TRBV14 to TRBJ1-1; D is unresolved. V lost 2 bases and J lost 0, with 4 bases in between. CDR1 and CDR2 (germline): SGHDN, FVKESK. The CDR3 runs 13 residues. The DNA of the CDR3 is TGTGCCAGCAGCCAACTTCTGAACACTGAAGCTTTCTTT. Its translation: CASSQLLNTEAFF.

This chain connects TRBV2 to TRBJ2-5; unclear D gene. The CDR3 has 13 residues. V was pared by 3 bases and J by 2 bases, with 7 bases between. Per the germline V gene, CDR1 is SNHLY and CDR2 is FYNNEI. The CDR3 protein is CASSDEPQETQYF. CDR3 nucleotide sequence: TGTGCCAGCAGTGATGAACCTCAAGAGACCCAGTACTTC. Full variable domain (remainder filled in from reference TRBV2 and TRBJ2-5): EPEVTQTPSHQVTQMGQEVILRCVPISNHLYFYWYRQILGQKVEFLVSFYNNEISEKSEIFDDQFSVERPDGSNFTLKIRSTKLEDSAMYFCASSDEPQETQYFGPGTRLLVL.

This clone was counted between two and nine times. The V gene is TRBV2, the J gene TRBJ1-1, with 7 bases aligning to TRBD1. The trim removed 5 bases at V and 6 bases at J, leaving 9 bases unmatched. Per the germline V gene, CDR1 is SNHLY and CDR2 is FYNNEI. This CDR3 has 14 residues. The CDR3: CASSRGQASAEAFF. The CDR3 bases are TGTGCCAGCAGTCGCGGACAGGCGTCGGCTGAAGCTTTCTTT.